The 14 T cell receptor beta chains reported below all come from one sample, sequenced in a study of blood T cell repertoires in COVID-19. Some clones are missing from TCRdb's copy, which holds only in-frame ones; the method was immunoSEQ multiplex PCR. The sample has over 45,000 clones, less than 90% seen once. Sequenced material: peripheral blood. The source of these receptors is a woman aged 60-75 years with acute or convalescent COVID-19.

The chain has TRBV5-6 and TRBJ1-2, with TRBD1 identical over 10 bases. Trimming at V came to 2 bases and at J to 6 bases, leaving 1 base not matched to a gene. Germline assignment: CDR1 SGHDT and CDR2 YYEEEE. The CDR3 has 13 amino acids. The CDR3 is CASSLGQGDGYTF. The CDR3 DNA sequence: TGTGCCAGCAGCTTAGGACAGGGGGATGGCTACACCTTC.

This chain connects TRBV19 to TRBJ2-3; the D gene is possibly TRBD1 (6 bases). The germline gives CDR1 LNHDA, CDR2 SQIVND (reference sequence). This CDR3 spans 13 amino acids. Trimming took 5 bases from V and 2 from J, leaving 8 bases between them. Here the CDR3 DNA reads TGTGCCAGTAGTGACAGGACCACAGATACGCAGTATTTT. Translation gives CASSDRTTDTQYF.

This clone has just one count. CDR3 sequence reads: CASSDQGAETQYF. The CDR3 DNA is TGTGCCAGCAGCGATCAGGGGGCCGAGACCCAGTACTTC. The chain links TRBV5-5 to TRBJ2-5, with 8 nucleotides matching TRBD1. V gave up 4 bases and J gave up 5 bases; unmatched junction bases: 4. This CDR3 has 13 amino acids. Germline V gene lookup returns CDR1 SGHKS and CDR2 YYEKEE (reference sequence).

In its sample, this clone is medium-sized (0.01 to 0.1%). The V gene is TRBV3-1 (or the pseudogene TRBV3-2), the J gene TRBJ2-1, with TRBD2 matching 9 bases. Germline CDR1 LGHDT, CDR2 YNNKEL (reference sequence). The J segment lost 8 bases and the V segment lost 0 bases, leaving 8 bases of the junction unmatched. This CDR3 comprises 16 residues. The CDR3 DNA reads TGTGCCAGCAGCCAAGAATTCGCGGGAGGGGGCCATGAGCAGTTCTTC. It specifies CASSQEFAGGGHEQFF.

The rearrangement uses TRBV4-1 and TRBJ1-2; maybe TRBD1 (5 bases). Germline loops: CDR1 MGHRA, CDR2 YSYEKL. With 1 base removed from V and 5 bases from J, the gap between germline ends came to 8 bases. The CDR3 extends over 13 amino acids. DNA of the CDR3: TGCGCCAGCAGCCAAGGACAGATATATGGCTACACCTTC. Its translation: CASSQGQIYGYTF.

The chain uses TRBV23-1 and TRBJ2-5; 8 bases match TRBD2. TRBV23-1 is filed as an ORF, its function uncertain. This CDR3 region has 16 residues. The ends lost 2 bases at V and 4 bases at J; junction bases unmatched: 9. CDR3 sequence: CASSQAGGAPRETQYF. Here the CDR3 DNA reads TGCGCCAGCAGTCAAGCGGGGGGCGCCCCCCGAGAGACCCAGTACTTC.

This rearrangement joins TRBV7-6 to TRBJ2-2; 8 positions agree with TRBD1. J lost 5 bases, V lost 2 bases, and 4 bases had no gene match. There are 15 residues in the CDR3. Germline assignment: CDR1 SGHVS and CDR2 FNYEAQ. The CDR3 here is CASSLRGQGTGELFF. The DNA for the CDR3 is TGTGCCAGCAGCTTAAGAGGACAGGGAACCGGGGAGCTGTTTTTT.

The V and J genes are TRBV19 and TRBJ1-3; no definite D call. V gave up 6 bases and J gave up 0 bases, with 12 bases separating them. This CDR3 comprises 15 residues. Looked up from germline, CDR1 is LNHDA and CDR2 is SQIVND (reference sequence). The CDR3 DNA reads TGTGCCAGTAGAGAGGCAGCATCCTCTGGAAACACCATATATTTT. Translated: CASREAASSGNTIYF.

This chain connects TRBV15 to TRBJ1-1; 10 bases line up with TRBD1. The CDR3 is 15 residues long. After removal of 2 bases from V and 10 bases from J, the junction contained 10 bases not matched to a gene. CDR1 and CDR2 from the germline V gene are LNHNV and YYDKDF (reference sequence). Written as DNA, the CDR3 is TGTGCCACCAGCAGAAAGGGACAGGGGAAAAGCCTAGCTTTCTTT. The encoded protein is CATSRKGQGKSLAFF.

The J gene is TRBJ1-3, the V gene TRBV7-6; a possible D gene is TRBD1 (5 bases). Trimming pared 0 bases from V and 4 bases from J, leaving 10 bases between. CDR3 size: 15 residues. Germline V CDR1 and CDR2: SGHVS, FNYEAQ. The CDR3, as DNA: TGTGCCAGCAGCTTAGCCCAGGGTAAAGGAAACACCATATATTTT. Protein sequence: CASSLAQGKGNTIYF.

The chain joins TRBV6-6 to TRBJ1-2; perhaps TRBD1 as D (6 bases). CDR3 size: 15 residues. The V gene's germline CDR1 is MNHNY and CDR2 SVGAGI (reference sequence). Trimming took off 4 bases at V and 2 bases at J, with 14 bases between the two ends. CDR3 in DNA: TGTGCCAGCAGTTTCAAGGGGGAAGGGAACTATGGCTACACCTTC. It encodes CASSFKGEGNYGYTF.

The genes are TRBV11-1 and TRBJ1-5; D unresolved. CDR1 and CDR2 (germline): SGHAT, FQDESV (reference sequence). Trimming cost V 1 base and J 7 bases, with 8 bases left between them. The CDR3 has 13 amino acids. CDR3 amino acids: CASSLGNGQPQHF. CDR3 coding DNA: TGTGCCAGCAGCTTAGGTAATGGCCAGCCCCAGCATTTT.

A single count supports this clone. The chain couples TRBV7-3 to TRBJ2-7, with D unresolved. Looked up from germline, CDR1 is SGHTA and CDR2 is FQGTGA. Trimming shortened V by 0 bases and J by 2 bases, and 8 bases separated the two germline ends. The CDR3 runs 14 residues. The CDR3 spells CASSLTGRTYEQYF. CDR3 DNA sequence: TGTGCCAGCAGCTTAACGGGCAGGACCTACGAGCAGTACTTC.

This clone was picked up one time. The chain recombines TRBV2 with TRBJ1-5, with no clear D. Germline CDR1 reads SNHLY; CDR2 reads FYNNEI. The CDR3 has 14 amino acids. With 4 bases removed from V and 3 bases from J, the gap between germline ends came to 10 bases. This CDR3 is CASSAQVTNQPQHF. CDR3 bases: TGTGCCAGCAGTGCCCAGGTGACCAATCAGCCCCAGCATTTT.